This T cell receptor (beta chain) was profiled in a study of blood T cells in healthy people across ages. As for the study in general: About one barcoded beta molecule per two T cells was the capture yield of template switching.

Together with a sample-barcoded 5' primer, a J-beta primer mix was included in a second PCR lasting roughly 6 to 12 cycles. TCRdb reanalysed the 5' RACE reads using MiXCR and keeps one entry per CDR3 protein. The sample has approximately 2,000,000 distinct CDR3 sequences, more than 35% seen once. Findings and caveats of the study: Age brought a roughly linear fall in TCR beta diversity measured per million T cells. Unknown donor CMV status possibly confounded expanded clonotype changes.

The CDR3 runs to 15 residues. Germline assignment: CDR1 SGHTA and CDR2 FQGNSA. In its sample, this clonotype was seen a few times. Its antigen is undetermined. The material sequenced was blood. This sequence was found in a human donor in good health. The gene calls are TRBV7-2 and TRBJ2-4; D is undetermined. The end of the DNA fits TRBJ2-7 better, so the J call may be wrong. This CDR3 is CASSLERPLCYEQYF. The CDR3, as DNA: TGTGCCAGCAGCTTAGAAAGACCATTGTGCTACGAGCAGTACTTC.